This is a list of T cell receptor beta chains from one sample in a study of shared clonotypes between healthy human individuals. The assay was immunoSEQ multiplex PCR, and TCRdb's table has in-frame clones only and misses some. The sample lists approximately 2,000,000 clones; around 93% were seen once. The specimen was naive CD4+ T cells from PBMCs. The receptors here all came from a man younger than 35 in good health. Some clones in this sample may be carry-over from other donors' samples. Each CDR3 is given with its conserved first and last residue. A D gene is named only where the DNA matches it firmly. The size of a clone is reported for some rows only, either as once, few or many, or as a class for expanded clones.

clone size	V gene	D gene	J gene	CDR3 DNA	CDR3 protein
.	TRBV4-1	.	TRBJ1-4	TGCGCCAGCAGCCAAGTCCCGGGACATCCGAGGGAAAAACTGTTTTTT	CASSQVPGHPREKLFF
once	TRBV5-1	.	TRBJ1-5	TGCGCCAGCAGCTCCGAGGGGCCCCAGCCCCAGCATTTT	CASSSEGPQPQHF
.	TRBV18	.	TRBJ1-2	TGTGCCAGCTCAGACGCGCGGGTCTACACCTTC	CASSDARVYTF
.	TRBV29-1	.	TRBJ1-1	TGCAGCGTCCAAGGCCTGCTGAACAGGGTAGCTTTCTTT	CSVQGLLNRVAFF
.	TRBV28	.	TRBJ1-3	TGTGCCAGCAGTTTATTGGGACTGCGGGCTCGTGGAAACACCATATATTTT	CASSLLGLRARGNTIYF
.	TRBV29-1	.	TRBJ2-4	TGCAGCGTTGAAGAGGGCAGCATTCAGTACTTC	CSVEEGSIQYF
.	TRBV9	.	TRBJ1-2	TGTGCCAGCAGCGCCGATGGGGGGCGGATGGGCTATGGCTACACCTTC	CASSADGGRMGYGYTF
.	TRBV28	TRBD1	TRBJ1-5	TGTGCCAGCAGTTTCCGACAGGGGAGTAGCAATCAGCCCCAGCATTTT	CASSFRQGSSNQPQHF
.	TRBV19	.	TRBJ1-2	TGTGCCAGTAGTGACAGCGGACAGCCCTACTGGTATGGCTACACCTTC	CASSDSGQPYWYGYTF
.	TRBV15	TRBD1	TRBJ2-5	TGTGCCACCAGCCTAGGGACAGGGGAAGAGACCCAGTACTTC	CATSLGTGEETQYF